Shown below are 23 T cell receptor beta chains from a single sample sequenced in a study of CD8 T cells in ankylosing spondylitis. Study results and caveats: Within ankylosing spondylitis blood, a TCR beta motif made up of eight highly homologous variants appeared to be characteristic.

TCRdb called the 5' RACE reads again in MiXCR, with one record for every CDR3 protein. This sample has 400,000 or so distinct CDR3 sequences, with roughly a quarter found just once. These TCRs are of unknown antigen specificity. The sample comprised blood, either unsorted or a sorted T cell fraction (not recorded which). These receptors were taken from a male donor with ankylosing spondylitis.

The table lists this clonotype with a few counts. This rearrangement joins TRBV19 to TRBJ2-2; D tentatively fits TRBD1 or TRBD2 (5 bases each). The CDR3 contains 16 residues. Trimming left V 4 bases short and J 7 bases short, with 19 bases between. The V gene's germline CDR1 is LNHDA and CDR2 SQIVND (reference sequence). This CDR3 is CASSTRHGAGIGELFF. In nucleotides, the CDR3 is TGTGCCAGTAGTACACGACACGGGGCTGGGATCGGGGAGCTGTTTTTT.

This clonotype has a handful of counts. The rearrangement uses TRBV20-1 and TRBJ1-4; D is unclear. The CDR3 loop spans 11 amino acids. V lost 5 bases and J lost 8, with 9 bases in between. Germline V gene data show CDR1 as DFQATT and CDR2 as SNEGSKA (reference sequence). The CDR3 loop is CSARLGEKLFF. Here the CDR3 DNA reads TGCAGTGCTCGTCTGGGAGAAAAACTGTTTTTT.

CDR3 sequence reads: CSARRWQETQYF. Written as DNA, the CDR3 is TGCAGTGCGAGACGGTGGCAAGAGACCCAGTACTTC. V is TRBV20-1 and J is TRBJ2-5; no firm D call. The length of the CDR3 is 12 residues. The germline V gene encodes CDR1 DFQATT and CDR2 SNEGSKA (reference sequence). Trimming shortened V by 6 bases and J by 2 bases, and 10 bases separated the two germline ends.

The CDR3 nucleotides read TGTGCCAGCAGTTTAGGCGTGATCGGGGCCTCCAGCTGGCAGTTCTTC. It specifies CASSLGVIGASSWQFF. J is TRBJ2-1 and V is TRBV12-3 or TRBV12-4, with D perhaps matching TRBD1 or TRBD2 (5 bases each). This CDR3 is built from 16 residues. Trimming took 1 base from V and 12 from J, leaving 22 bases between them.

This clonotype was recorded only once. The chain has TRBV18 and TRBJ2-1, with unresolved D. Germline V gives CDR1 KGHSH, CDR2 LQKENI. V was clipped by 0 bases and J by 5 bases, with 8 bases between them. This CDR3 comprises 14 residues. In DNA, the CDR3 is TGTGCCAGCTCACCACCTAGCAGAGACAATGAGCAGTTCTTC. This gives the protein CASSPPSRDNEQFF.

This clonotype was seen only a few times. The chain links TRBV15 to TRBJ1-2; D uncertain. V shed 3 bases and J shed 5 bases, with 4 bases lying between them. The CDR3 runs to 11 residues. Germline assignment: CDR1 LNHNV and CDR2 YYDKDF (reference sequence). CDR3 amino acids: CATSSFYGYTF. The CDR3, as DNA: TGTGCCACCAGCAGTTTTTATGGCTACACCTTC. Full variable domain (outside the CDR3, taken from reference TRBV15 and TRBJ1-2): DAMVIQNPRYQVTQFGKPVTLSCSQTLNHNVMYWYQQKSSQAPKLLFHYYDKDFNNEADTPDNFQSRRPNTSFCFLDIRSPGLGDTAMYLCATSSFYGYTFGSGTRLTVV.

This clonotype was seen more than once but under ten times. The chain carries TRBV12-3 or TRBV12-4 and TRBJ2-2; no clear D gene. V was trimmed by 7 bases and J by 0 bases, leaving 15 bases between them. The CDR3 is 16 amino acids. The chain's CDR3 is CASTAVFYANTGELFF. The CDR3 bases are TGTGCCAGCACCGCCGTCTTTTATGCGAACACCGGGGAGCTGTTTTTT.

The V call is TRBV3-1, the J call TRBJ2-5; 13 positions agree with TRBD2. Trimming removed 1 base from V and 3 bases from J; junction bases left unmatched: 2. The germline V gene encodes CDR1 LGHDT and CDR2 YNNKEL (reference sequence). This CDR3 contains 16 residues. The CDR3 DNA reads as TGTGCCAGCAGCCAAGGCGGGACTAGCGGGAAAGAGACCCAGTACTTC. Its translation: CASSQGGTSGKETQYF.

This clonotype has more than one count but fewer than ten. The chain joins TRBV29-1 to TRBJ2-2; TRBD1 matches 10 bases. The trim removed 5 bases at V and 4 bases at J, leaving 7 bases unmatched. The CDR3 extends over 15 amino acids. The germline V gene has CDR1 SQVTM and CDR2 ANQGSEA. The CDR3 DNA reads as TGCAGCGTTACCCCGGGACAGGGGTCCACCGGGGAGCTGTTTTTT. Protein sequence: CSVTPGQGSTGELFF.

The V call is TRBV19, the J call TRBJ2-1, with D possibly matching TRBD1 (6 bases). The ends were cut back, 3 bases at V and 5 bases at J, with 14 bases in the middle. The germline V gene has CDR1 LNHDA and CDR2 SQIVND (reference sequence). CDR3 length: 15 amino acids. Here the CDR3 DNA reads TGTGCCAGTAGTATCCGCCGAGGGGGTAACAATGAGCAGTTCTTC. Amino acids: CASSIRRGGNNEQFF.

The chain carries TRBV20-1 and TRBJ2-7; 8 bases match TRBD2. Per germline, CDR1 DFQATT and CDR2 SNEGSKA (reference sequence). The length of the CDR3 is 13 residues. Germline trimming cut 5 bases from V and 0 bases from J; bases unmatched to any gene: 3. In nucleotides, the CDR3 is TGCAGTGCTGGTAGCGGGGCCTCCTACGAGCAGTACTTC. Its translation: CSAGSGASYEQYF.

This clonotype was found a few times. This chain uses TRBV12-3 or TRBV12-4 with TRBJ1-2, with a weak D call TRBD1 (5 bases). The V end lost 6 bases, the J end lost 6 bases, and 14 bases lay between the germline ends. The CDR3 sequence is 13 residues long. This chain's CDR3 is CASRRSLGDGYTF. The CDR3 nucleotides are TGTGCCAGCAGAAGGTCTTTGGGGGATGGCTACACCTTC.

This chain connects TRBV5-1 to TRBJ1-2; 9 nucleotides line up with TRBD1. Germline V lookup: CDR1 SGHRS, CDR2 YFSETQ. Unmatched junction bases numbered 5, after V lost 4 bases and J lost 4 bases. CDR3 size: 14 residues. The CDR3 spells CASSLTGGTYGYTF. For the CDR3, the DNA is TGCGCCAGCAGCCTGACAGGGGGTACCTATGGCTACACCTTC. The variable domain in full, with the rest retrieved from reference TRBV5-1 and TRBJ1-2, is KAGVTQTPRYLIKTRGQQVTLSCSPISGHRSVSWYQQTPGQGLQFLFEYFSETQRNKGNFPGRFSGRQFSNSRSEMNVSTLELGDSALYLCASSLTGGTYGYTFGSGTRLTVV.

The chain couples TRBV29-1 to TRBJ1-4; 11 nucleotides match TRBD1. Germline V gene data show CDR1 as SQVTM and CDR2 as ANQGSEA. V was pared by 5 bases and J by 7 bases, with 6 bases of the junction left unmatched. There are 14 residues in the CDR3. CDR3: CSVQAGTGGEKLFF. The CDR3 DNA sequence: TGCAGCGTTCAAGCCGGGACAGGGGGTGAAAAACTGTTTTTT.

The CDR3 is CASSPGLAGISNTGELFF. CDR3 in DNA: TGTGCCAGCAGTCCGGGACTAGCGGGGATCTCGAACACCGGGGAGCTGTTTTTT. The gene calls are TRBV12-3 or TRBV12-4 and TRBJ2-2; 13 bases are a match to TRBD2. V lost 5 bases to trimming and J lost 0 bases; unmatched junction nucleotides: 6. The CDR3 sequence is 18 residues long.

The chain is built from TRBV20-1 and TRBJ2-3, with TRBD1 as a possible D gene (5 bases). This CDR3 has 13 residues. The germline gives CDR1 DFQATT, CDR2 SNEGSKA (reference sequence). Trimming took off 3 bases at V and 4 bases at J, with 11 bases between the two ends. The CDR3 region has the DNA TGCAGTGCTAGTTCCAGGGTAGCAGATACGCAGTATTTT. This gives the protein CSASSRVADTQYF.

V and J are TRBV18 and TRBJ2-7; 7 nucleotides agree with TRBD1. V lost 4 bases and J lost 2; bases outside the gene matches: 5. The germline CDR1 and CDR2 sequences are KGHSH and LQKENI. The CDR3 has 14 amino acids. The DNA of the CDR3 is TGTGCCAGCTCACTCCTGACAGGGACCTACGAGCAGTACTTC. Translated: CASSLLTGTYEQYF.

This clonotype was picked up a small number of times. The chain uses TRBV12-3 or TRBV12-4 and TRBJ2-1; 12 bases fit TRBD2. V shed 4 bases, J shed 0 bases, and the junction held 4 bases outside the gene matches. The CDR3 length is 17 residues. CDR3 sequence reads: CASSWLAGGLSYNEQFF. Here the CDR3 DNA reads TGTGCCAGCAGTTGGCTAGCGGGAGGGCTCTCCTACAATGAGCAGTTCTTC.

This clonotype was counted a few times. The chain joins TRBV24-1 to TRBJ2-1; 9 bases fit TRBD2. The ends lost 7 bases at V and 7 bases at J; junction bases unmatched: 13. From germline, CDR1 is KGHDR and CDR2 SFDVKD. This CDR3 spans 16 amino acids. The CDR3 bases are TGTGCCACCAGGAGCGGGAGGTCCATAGGAGTTAATGAGCAGTTCTTC. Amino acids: CATRSGRSIGVNEQFF.

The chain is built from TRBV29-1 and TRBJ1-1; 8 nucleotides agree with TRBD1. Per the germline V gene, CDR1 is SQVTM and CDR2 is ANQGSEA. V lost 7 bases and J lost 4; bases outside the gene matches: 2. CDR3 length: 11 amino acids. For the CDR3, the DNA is TGCAGCGCAGGGGGCCTCACTGAAGCTTTCTTT. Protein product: CSAGGLTEAFF.

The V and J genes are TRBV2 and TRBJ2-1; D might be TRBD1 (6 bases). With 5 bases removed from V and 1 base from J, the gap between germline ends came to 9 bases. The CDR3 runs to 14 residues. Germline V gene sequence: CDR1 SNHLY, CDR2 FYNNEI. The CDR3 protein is CASSRQESYNEQFF. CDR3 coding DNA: TGTGCCAGCAGTCGACAGGAGTCCTACAATGAGCAGTTCTTC.

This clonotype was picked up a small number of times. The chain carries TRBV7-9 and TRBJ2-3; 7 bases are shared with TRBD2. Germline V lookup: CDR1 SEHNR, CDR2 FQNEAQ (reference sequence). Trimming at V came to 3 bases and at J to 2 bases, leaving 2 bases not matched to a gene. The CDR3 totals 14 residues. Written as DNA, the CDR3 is TGTGCCAGCAGCTTCCGGGACTACACAGATACGCAGTATTTT. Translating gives CASSFRDYTDTQYF.

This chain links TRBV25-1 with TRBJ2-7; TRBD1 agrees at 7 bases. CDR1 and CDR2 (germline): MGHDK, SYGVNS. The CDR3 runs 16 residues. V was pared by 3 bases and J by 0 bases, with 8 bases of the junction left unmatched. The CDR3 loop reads CASSDFTGAGSYEQYF. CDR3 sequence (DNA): TGTGCCAGCAGTGATTTCACAGGGGCCGGCTCCTACGAGCAGTACTTC.